These 9 T cell receptor beta chains were all obtained from the same sample, sequenced in a study of blood T cell repertoires in COVID-19 (TCRdb year 2020). The library was built by means of the immunoSEQ multiplex PCR assay. TCRdb provides this immuneACCESS table in a form limited to in-frame rearrangements. Some clones are lacking; in checked studies, under half of them reflect an unresolved V gene, and why the rest are absent is not known. This sample has around 140,000 clones in its table, and around 80% of those were observed once. The ten top clones hold roughly 3.6% of the sample. Sample: peripheral blood. These receptors were taken from a man aged 65 to 79 who had recovered from COVID-19.

The rearrangement joins TRBV19 to TRBJ1-6; D call uncertain. The CDR3 consists of 14 residues. Trimming took 0 bases from V and 3 from J, leaving 3 bases between them. CDR1 LNHDA and CDR2 SQIVND come from the germline V gene (reference sequence). Written as DNA, the CDR3 is TGTGCCAGTAGTATAGACAGCTATAATTCACCCCTCCACTTT. This sequence encodes CASSIDSYNSPLHF. The whole variable domain, remainder taken from reference TRBV19 and TRBJ1-6, is DGGITQSPKYLFRKEGQNVTLSCEQNLNHDAMYWYRQDPGQGLRLIYYSQIVNDFQKGDIAEGYSVSREKKESFPLTVTSAQKNPTAFYLCASSIDSYNSPLHFGNGTRLTVT.

The chain links TRBV4-1 to TRBJ2-5; 12 nucleotides align to TRBD2. Trimming took 0 bases from V and 5 from J; bases not matched to a gene: 4. This CDR3 contains 16 residues. Germline loops: CDR1 MGHRA, CDR2 YSYEKL. CDR3 loop: CASSQDTSGRMETQYF. The CDR3 DNA reads as TGCGCCAGCAGCCAAGATACTAGCGGGAGGATGGAGACCCAGTACTTC.

V and J are TRBV7-9 and TRBJ2-5; 9 bases line up with TRBD2. The V gene end was trimmed by 4 bases and the J gene end by 5 bases; junction bases not matched to a gene: 11. This CDR3 comprises 16 residues. From germline, CDR1 is SEHNR and CDR2 FQNEAQ (reference sequence). The CDR3: CASSSKAGREGETQYF. CDR3 nucleotides: TGTGCCAGCAGCTCGAAAGCAGGGCGGGAGGGGGAGACCCAGTACTTC. Supplemented by reference TRBV7-9 and TRBJ2-5, the full variable domain reads DTGVSQNPRHKITKRGQNVTFRCDPISEHNRLYWYRQTLGQGPEFLTYFQNEAQLEKSRLLSDRFSAERPKGSFSTLEIQRTEQGDSAMYLCASSSKAGREGETQYFGPGTRLLVL.

The chain joins TRBV5-1 to TRBJ2-5; TRBD2 aligns across 12 bases. Trimming removed 0 bases from V and 4 bases from J; junction bases left unmatched: 7. This CDR3 is 17 amino acids long. Germline V gives CDR1 SGHRS, CDR2 YFSETQ. The CDR3 DNA is TGCGCCAGCAGCTTGGCCCGCCTAGCGGGAGGGGGAGAGACCCAGTACTTC. Translating gives CASSLARLAGGGETQYF.

The gene calls are TRBV11-2 and TRBJ2-1; D is perhaps TRBD1 (6 bases). CDR3 length: 15 residues. V lost 4 bases, J lost 8 bases, and 18 bases lay in between. The germline V gene encodes CDR1 SGHAT and CDR2 FQNNGV. The CDR3 sequence: CASSSTPGPGDEQFF. In nucleotides, the CDR3 is TGTGCCAGCAGCTCGACCCCGGGCCCAGGGGATGAGCAGTTCTTC.

The V gene is TRBV5-4, the J gene TRBJ2-7; 10 nucleotides line up with TRBD1. Germline CDR1 is SGHNT and CDR2 is YYREEE (reference sequence). CDR3 length: 14 residues. V lost 5 bases, J lost 4 bases, and 6 bases stayed unmatched. CDR3 DNA sequence: TGTGCCAGCAGGGTTGACAGGGGGCCTTACGAGCAGTACTTC. It codes for CASRVDRGPYEQYF. The full variable domain, its missing parts supplied by reference TRBV5-4 and TRBJ2-7, is ETGVTQSPTHLIKTRGQQVTLRCSSQSGHNTVSWYQQALGQGPQFIFQYYREEENGRGNFPPRFSGLQFPNYSSELNVNALELDDSALYLCASRVDRGPYEQYFGPGTRLTVT.

The chain recombines TRBV2 with TRBJ2-1; 8 bases match TRBD2. Trimming at V came to 7 bases and at J to 5 bases, leaving 19 bases not matched to a gene. CDR3 size: 18 residues. Germline V gene lookup returns CDR1 SNHLY and CDR2 FYNNEI. CDR3 coding DNA: TGTGCCAGCAACGGCGTAGCGACTAGCGCCATTTCCAACAATGAGCAGTTCTTC. Translation gives CASNGVATSAISNNEQFF. Filled out from reference TRBV2 and TRBJ2-1, the complete variable domain reads EPEVTQTPSHQVTQMGQEVILRCVPISNHLYFYWYRQILGQKVEFLVSFYNNEISEKSEIFDDQFSVERPDGSNFTLKIRSTKLEDSAMYFCASNGVATSAISNNEQFFGPGTRLTVL.

The genes are TRBV5-4 and TRBJ2-3; 10 bases agree with TRBD2. Losses at the gene ends were 4 bases for V and 4 bases for J; bases not matched to a gene: 6. Per germline, CDR1 SGHNT and CDR2 YYREEE (reference sequence). This CDR3 has 15 amino acids. CDR3 in DNA: TGTGCCAGCAGCAGACCTAGCGGGAGCGCAGATACGCAGTATTTT. Translating gives CASSRPSGSADTQYF.

CDR3 residues: CASRLTGVTDTQYF. The CDR3 coding sequence is TGCGCCAGCAGATTAACGGGAGTCACAGATACGCAGTATTTT. The chain has TRBV5-1 and TRBJ2-3, with D possibly TRBD2 on 6 matching bases. This CDR3 has 14 residues. Germline V gives CDR1 SGHRS, CDR2 YFSETQ. With 5 bases removed from V and 2 bases from J, the gap between germline ends came to 12 bases.